These T cell receptor beta chains were read from a single sample in a study of T cell changes during pregnancy in multiple sclerosis. Libraries were prepared by immunoSEQ multiplex PCR; TCRdb keeps only in-frame clonotypes and omits some of them. Of 20,000 to 30,000 clones listed, 90% are singletons. Sequencing used CD8+ T cells from peripheral blood mononuclear cells, obtained in the third trimester of pregnancy. All receptors come from a female donor in good health, enrolled as a control in a pregnancy study. The CDR3 runs from the conserved cysteine through the conserved F or W. Each record gives: V gene, clone size, D gene, J gene, CDR3 protein, CDR3 DNA. D genes are given only for firm matches. For some rows the clone size is stated as once, few or many, or as a class when expanded; others skip it.

V: TRBV28
size: few
D: .
J: TRBJ2-7
CDR3: CASSPPQEAAEQYF
DNA: TGTGCCAGCAGCCCACCCCAGGAGGCGGCCGAGCAGTACTTC

V: TRBV27
size: .
D: TRBD1
J: TRBJ2-2
CDR3: CASREGQGIGELFF
DNA: TGTGCCAGCAGGGAAGGACAGGGGATCGGGGAGCTGTTTTTT

V: TRBV6-4
size: .
D: TRBD1
J: TRBJ2-7
CDR3: CASSVTGASYEQYF
DNA: TGTGCCAGCAGTGTGACAGGGGCCTCCTACGAGCAGTACTTC

V: TRBV5-4
size: .
D: TRBD1
J: TRBJ2-1
CDR3: CASSWPGTDRKLEQFF
DNA: TGTGCCAGCAGCTGGCCCGGGACAGACAGGAAGTTGGAGCAGTTCTTC

V: TRBV19
size: .
D: .
J: TRBJ2-1
CDR3: CASSLAGSYNEQFF
DNA: TGTGCCAGTAGTCTCGCGGGATCCTACAATGAGCAGTTCTTC

V: TRBV27
size: .
D: TRBD2
J: TRBJ2-4
CDR3: CASRTSGGIHPKNIQYF
DNA: TGTGCCAGCAGGACTAGCGGGGGGATCCACCCCAAAAACATTCAGTACTTC

V: TRBV7-9
size: .
D: .
J: TRBJ2-5
CDR3: CASSGEARETQYF
DNA: TGTGCCAGCAGCGGGGAGGCAAGAGAGACCCAGTACTTC

V: TRBV27
size: once
D: TRBD1
J: TRBJ2-4
CDR3: CASSHRQGTKNIQYF
DNA: TGTGCCAGCAGTCACCGACAGGGCACCAAAAACATTCAGTACTTC

V: TRBV19
size: few
D: .
J: TRBJ2-2
CDR3: CASTLYPGETGELFF
DNA: TGTGCCAGTACCCTTTATCCGGGGGAGACCGGGGAGCTGTTTTTT

V: TRBV27
size: once
D: TRBD1
J: TRBJ1-1
CDR3: CASSLAGGGWGTEAFF
DNA: TGTGCCAGCAGTTTGGCAGGGGGCGGTTGGGGCACTGAAGCTTTCTTT

V: TRBV5-5
size: .
D: .
J: TRBJ2-7
CDR3: CASSLYYEQYF
DNA: TGTGCCAGCAGCTTGTACTACGAGCAGTACTTC

V: TRBV7-8
size: .
D: .
J: TRBJ2-3
CDR3: CASSPGVAGDTQYF
DNA: TGTGCCAGCAGCCCCGGGGTAGCCGGAGATACGCAGTATTTT

V: TRBV7-9
size: once
D: .
J: TRBJ1-4
CDR3: CASSGVGGPEKLFF
DNA: TGTGCCAGCAGCGGGGTCGGGGGACCTGAAAAACTGTTTTTT

V: TRBV7-9
size: .
D: .
J: TRBJ2-1
CDR3: CASSLVRGLWYEQFF
DNA: TGTGCCAGCAGCTTAGTGAGAGGGCTCTGGTATGAGCAGTTCTTC

V: TRBV5-6
size: .
D: TRBD1
J: TRBJ1-5
CDR3: CASSLEGTGNQPQHF
DNA: TGTGCCAGCAGCTTGGAGGGGACAGGGAATCAGCCCCAGCATTTT

V: TRBV28
size: .
D: TRBD2
J: TRBJ2-1
CDR3: CASRILADRYNEQFF
DNA: TGTGCCAGCAGGATACTAGCGGACCGCTACAATGAGCAGTTCTTC

V: TRBV30
size: .
D: .
J: TRBJ2-7
CDR3: CAWSPDPTGVYEQYF
DNA: TGTGCCTGGAGCCCCGATCCAACGGGGGTTTACGAGCAGTACTTC

V: TRBV28
size: .
D: TRBD1
J: TRBJ1-5
CDR3: CASSGRGTVMDQPQHF
DNA: TGTGCCAGCAGTGGACGTGGGACAGTTATGGATCAGCCCCAGCATTTT

V: TRBV7-8
size: few
D: .
J: TRBJ2-7
CDR3: CASSLAGQAYEQYF
DNA: TGTGCCAGCAGCTTAGCGGGACAAGCCTACGAGCAGTACTTC

V: TRBV27
size: .
D: .
J: TRBJ1-5
CDR3: CASNTRGEPQHF
DNA: TGTGCCAGCAACACTCGGGGGGAGCCCCAGCATTTT

V: TRBV29-1
size: .
D: TRBD2
J: TRBJ2-3
CDR3: CSGSSGGRSDTQYF
DNA: TGCAGCGGGTCTAGCGGGGGGCGGTCAGATACGCAGTATTTT

V: TRBV5-6
size: .
D: .
J: TRBJ1-2
CDR3: CASTIGRGAWYGYTF
DNA: TGTGCCAGCACCATTGGGAGGGGCGCATGGTATGGCTACACCTTC

V: TRBV28
size: .
D: TRBD1
J: TRBJ1-1
CDR3: CASSSAQRQGGTEAFF
DNA: TGTGCCAGCAGTTCGGCCCAGCGACAGGGTGGCACTGAAGCTTTCTTT

V: TRBV27
size: .
D: .
J: TRBJ2-7
CDR3: CASSPGGHQSYEQYF
DNA: TGTGCCAGCAGTCCGGGGGGACACCAATCCTACGAGCAGTACTTC

V: TRBV13
size: .
D: TRBD1
J: TRBJ1-3
CDR3: CASSAGQGDMDTIYF
DNA: TGTGCCAGCAGCGCCGGACAGGGGGACATGGACACCATATATTTT

V: TRBV5-4
size: .
D: .
J: TRBJ2-7
CDR3: CASSLELGGALHEQYF
DNA: TGTGCCAGCAGCTTGGAACTTGGCGGGGCCCTACACGAGCAGTACTTC

V: TRBV5-4
size: .
D: .
J: TRBJ1-1
CDR3: CASSLYPGGTEAFF
DNA: TGTGCCAGCAGCCTGTACCCGGGAGGGACTGAAGCTTTCTTT

V: TRBV5-4
size: .
D: .
J: TRBJ1-1
CDR3: CASSLGLGPATEAFF
DNA: TGTGCCAGCAGCTTGGGATTGGGGCCAGCCACTGAAGCTTTCTTT

V: TRBV27
size: .
D: .
J: TRBJ1-1
CDR3: CATILGGTEAFF
DNA: TGTGCCACAATCCTGGGGGGCACTGAAGCTTTCTTT

V: TRBV7-9
size: once
D: .
J: TRBJ2-5
CDR3: CASSLSDTQETQYF
DNA: TGTGCCAGCAGCTTATCTGACACGCAAGAGACCCAGTACTTC

V: TRBV5-5
size: .
D: TRBD1
J: TRBJ2-7
CDR3: CASSLGGDRAYEQYF
DNA: TGTGCCAGCAGCTTGGGAGGGGACAGGGCCTACGAGCAGTACTTC

V: TRBV7-9
size: .
D: TRBD1
J: TRBJ2-7
CDR3: CASSPLLPGQGVYEQYF
DNA: TGTGCCAGCAGCCCCCTCCTCCCGGGGCAGGGGGTGTACGAGCAGTACTTC

V: TRBV19
size: .
D: .
J: TRBJ1-1
CDR3: CASSIDPSGSTEAFF
DNA: TGTGCCAGTAGTATAGACCCCTCGGGGTCCACTGAAGCTTTCTTT

V: TRBV15
size: .
D: TRBD1
J: TRBJ2-1
CDR3: CATSREQGAGYNEQFF
DNA: TGTGCCACCAGCAGAGAACAGGGGGCGGGGTACAATGAGCAGTTCTTC

V: TRBV2
size: .
D: TRBD1
J: TRBJ2-2
CDR3: CASSETGGIPGELFF
DNA: TGTGCCAGCAGTGAGACAGGGGGAATCCCCGGGGAGCTGTTTTTT

V: TRBV2
size: once
D: TRBD1
J: TRBJ1-3
CDR3: CASSRQGPGSGNTIYF
DNA: TGTGCCAGCAGTCGACAGGGGCCGGGGTCTGGAAACACCATATATTTT

V: TRBV10-1
size: .
D: TRBD1
J: TRBJ2-5
CDR3: CASSEGTGPAEETQYF
DNA: TGCGCCAGCAGTGAGGGGACAGGACCCGCCGAAGAGACCCAGTACTTC

V: TRBV27
size: .
D: TRBD1
J: TRBJ2-1
CDR3: CASSSKTGANEQFF
DNA: TGTGCCAGCAGTTCAAAGACAGGGGCGAATGAGCAGTTCTTC

V: TRBV11-2
size: .
D: .
J: TRBJ1-1
CDR3: CASSLGLNTEAFF
DNA: TGTGCCAGCAGCTTGGGACTCAATACTGAAGCTTTCTTT

V: TRBV4-1
size: .
D: TRBD1
J: TRBJ1-5
CDR3: CASSQEQGLGNQPQHF
DNA: TGCGCCAGCAGCCAAGAACAGGGGTTGGGCAATCAGCCCCAGCATTTT

V: TRBV11-3
size: .
D: TRBD2
J: TRBJ2-3
CDR3: CASSAGLAGATDTQYF
DNA: TGTGCCAGCAGCGCTGGACTAGCGGGAGCCACAGATACGCAGTATTTT

V: TRBV5-6
size: .
D: TRBD1
J: TRBJ1-2
CDR3: CASSLDPGQGNYGYTF
DNA: TGTGCCAGCAGCTTGGATCCGGGACAGGGGAACTATGGCTACACCTTC

V: TRBV19
size: .
D: .
J: TRBJ2-3
CDR3: CASSIGSYGASTDTQYF
DNA: TGTGCCAGTAGTATAGGATCGTATGGGGCGAGCACAGATACGCAGTATTTT

V: TRBV30
size: .
D: TRBD1
J: TRBJ1-5
CDR3: CAWSSRDSVYQPQHF
DNA: TGTGCCTGGAGTTCCCGGGACAGCGTTTACCAGCCCCAGCATTTT

V: TRBV9
size: .
D: TRBD2
J: TRBJ2-1
CDR3: CASSVTAGGYNEQFF
DNA: TGTGCCAGCAGCGTAACAGCGGGGGGGTACAATGAGCAGTTCTTC

V: TRBV10-3
size: .
D: TRBD1
J: TRBJ1-6
CDR3: CAISEGDREMSPLHF
DNA: TGTGCCATCAGTGAGGGGGACAGGGAAATGTCACCCCTCCACTTT

V: TRBV6-5
size: .
D: .
J: TRBJ2-1
CDR3: CASSYGGTGNEQFF
DNA: TGTGCCAGCAGTTACGGGGGGACCGGGAATGAGCAGTTCTTC

V: TRBV5-8
size: .
D: .
J: TRBJ2-1
CDR3: CASSLLGQNNEQFF
DNA: TGTGCCAGCAGCTTGCTTGGCCAAAACAATGAGCAGTTCTTC

V: TRBV6-6
size: .
D: TRBD1
J: TRBJ2-2
CDR3: CASSYLQGASGELFF
DNA: TGTGCCAGCAGTTACTTACAGGGGGCTTCAGGGGAGCTGTTTTTT

V: TRBV7-9
size: .
D: TRBD2
J: TRBJ2-1
CDR3: CASSPLGLAETYNEQFF
DNA: TGTGCCAGCAGTCCGCTAGGACTAGCGGAAACCTACAATGAGCAGTTCTTC